This TCR beta chain came from a study of blood T cell repertoires in COVID-19. This clone was picked up a small number of times. The method was immunoSEQ multiplex PCR; TCRdb's version includes in-frame clones alone and lacks a portion of them. The table includes roughly 250,000 clones, approximately 78% detected once. Deletions cut 6 bases from V and 5 bases from J, with 10 bases between. Germline V lookup: CDR1 LNHDA, CDR2 SQIVND (reference sequence). The CDR3 extends over 13 amino acids. The sequencing sample was made of peripheral blood. The origin of this receptor is a woman aged 55-69 years with active or convalescent COVID-19. The V call is TRBV19, the J call TRBJ2-2; D ambiguous. The CDR3 loop reads CASRWAGTGELFF. Here the CDR3 DNA reads TGTGCCAGTAGGTGGGCAGGAACCGGGGAGCTGTTTTTT.